Below are 22 T cell receptor beta chains sequenced from a single sample in a study of metastatic and nonmetastatic thyroid tumors. All patients reached thyroid surgery having received no treatment beforehand. TCRdb re-called the PCR reads via MiXCR. The sample carries approximately 26,000 clones, around 25% recorded once. Sequenced: blood. All receptors derive from a female donor with papillary thyroid cancer or a benign thyroid nodule (not recorded which). Some clones in this sample may be carry-over from other donors' samples.

CDR3 coding DNA: TGTGCCAGCAGCTCCCCCACGTTGGGCACTGAAGCTTTCTTT. It specifies CASSSPTLGTEAFF. The rearrangement links TRBV5-4 to TRBJ1-1; D not resolved. Germline V CDR1 and CDR2: SGHNT, YYREEE (reference sequence). Trimming shortened V by 3 bases and J by 4 bases, and 13 bases separated the two germline ends. The CDR3 consists of 14 residues. Based on the CDR3 plus reference TRBV5-4 and TRBJ1-1, the full variable domain is ETGVTQSPTHLIKTRGQQVTLRCSSQSGHNTVSWYQQALGQGPQFIFQYYREEENGRGNFPPRFSGLQFPNYSSELNVNALELDDSALYLCASSSPTLGTEAFFGQGTRLTVV.

This clone was counted at least ten times. The rearrangement uses TRBV7-9 and TRBJ1-1; 9 bases match TRBD1. Germline CDR1 reads SEHNR; CDR2 reads FQNEAQ (reference sequence). Trimming took 5 bases from V and 5 from J; bases not matched to a gene: 9. The CDR3 sequence is 15 residues long. CDR3 sequence (DNA): TGTGCCAGCAGCACTTACCGGGACAGGGAAACTGAAGCTTTCTTT. Translating gives CASSTYRDRETEAFF.

The CDR3 DNA reads as TGCAGCGCATGGAAGGGACAGGGGGGGTACGAGCAGTACTTC. It yields the protein CSAWKGQGGYEQYF. The genes are TRBV20-1 and TRBJ2-7; 11 bases are shared with TRBD1. This CDR3 has 14 residues. CDR1 and CDR2 (germline): DFQATT, SNEGSKA (reference sequence).

About this clone: A read error may account for a junction end that differs from germline. The chain carries TRBV7-3 and TRBJ1-1; D ambiguous. Germline CDR1 SGHTA, CDR2 FQGTGA. CDR3 length: 14 amino acids. Here the CDR3 DNA reads TGTGCCAGCATCCTTATGTCCGGGAACACTGAATCTTTCTTT. Translated: CASILMSGNTESFF.

A few counts support this clone. The CDR3 nucleotides are TGTGCCAGCAGTTGGGGGGGACAGGTCGGGAGAGAGCAGTACTTC. Translating it yields CASSWGGQVGREQYF. The chain uses TRBV6-1 and TRBJ2-7, with TRBD1 as a possible D gene (8 bases). The V and J ends lost 5 bases and 7 bases respectively, with 21 bases between them. CDR1 is MNHNS, CDR2 SASEGT, per germline. The CDR3 extends over 15 amino acids.

The chain is built from TRBV10-3 and TRBJ1-1; 7 bases are shared with TRBD1. CDR3 length: 13 residues. V dropped 6 bases and J dropped 4; count of bases not matched to a gene: 5. Germline CDR1 and CDR2: ENHRY and SYGVKD. The CDR3 reads CAISTDRSTEAFF. The CDR3 DNA is TGTGCCATCAGCACGGACAGGTCCACTGAAGCTTTCTTT.

This clone came up many times. This chain joins TRBV20-1 and TRBJ2-3; possible D gene TRBD2, 6 bases. The CDR3 is 15 residues long. The germline V and J ends were trimmed by 6 bases and 6 bases, with 22 bases remaining between them. Germline V CDR1 and CDR2: DFQATT, SNEGSKA (reference sequence). The CDR3, as DNA: TGCAGTGCCCGACCGAGGACGGGAGCTTATGATACGCAGTATTTT. Amino acids: CSARPRTGAYDTQYF.

This chain connects TRBV20-1 to TRBJ2-3; TRBD1 might be the D (5 bases). This CDR3 is 14 amino acids long. V lost 4 bases and J 2 bases, leaving 13 bases between the germline ends. Germline CDR1 reads DFQATT; CDR2 reads SNEGSKA (reference sequence). CDR3 sequence reads: CSAIGSGSTDTQYF. The CDR3, as DNA: TGCAGTGCTATAGGGTCAGGGTCCACAGATACGCAGTATTTT.

This clone was counted at least ten times. Different DNA sequences within this sample yield the same CDR3. The chain couples TRBV19 to TRBJ1-5, with 11 positions matching TRBD1. V shed 3 bases, J shed 1 base, and the junction held 2 bases outside the gene matches. Germline-derived CDR1 and CDR2 are LNHDA and SQIVND (reference sequence). The CDR3 loop spans 16 amino acids. In DNA form, the CDR3 reads TGTGCCAGTAGTATCCGGGACAGGGGGAGCAATCAGCCCCAGCATTTT. This encodes CASSIRDRGSNQPQHF.

The chain links TRBV20-1 to TRBJ2-3; 8 bases agree with TRBD2. The CDR3 consists of 14 residues. Losses at the gene ends were 4 bases for V and 2 bases for J; bases not matched to a gene: 5. Germline values: CDR1 DFQATT, CDR2 SNEGSKA (reference sequence). The CDR3 DNA reads TGCAGTGCTATTTTTAGCGGGGTCACAGATACGCAGTATTTT. Protein sequence: CSAIFSGVTDTQYF.

This chain connects TRBV6-4 to TRBJ1-2, with 7 nucleotides matching TRBD1. Losses at the gene ends were 3 bases for V and 8 bases for J; bases not matched to a gene: 12. The CDR3 covers 15 residues. Germline CDR1 reads MRHNA; CDR2 reads SNTAGT. CDR3 protein: CASSEGPDRVDGYTF. CDR3 in DNA: TGTGCCAGCAGTGAAGGACCAGACAGGGTTGACGGCTACACCTTC.

This sequence joins TRBV30 and TRBJ1-5, with D possibly TRBD1 on 6 matching bases. Germline V gene lookup returns CDR1 GTSNPN and CDR2 SVGIG (reference sequence). The germline V and J ends were trimmed by 2 bases and 2 bases, with 10 bases remaining between them. The CDR3 runs to 14 residues. CDR3 sequence (DNA): TGTGCCTGGAGTCGGACAGCCCGCAATCAGCCCCAGCATTTT. It is translated as CAWSRTARNQPQHF. The full variable domain, rest sourced from reference TRBV30 and TRBJ1-5, is SQTIHQWPATLVQPVGSPLSLECTVEGTSNPNLYWYRQAAGRGLQLLFYSVGIGQISSEVPQNLSASRPQDRQFILSSKKLLLSDSGFYLCAWSRTARNQPQHFGDGTRLSIL.

This clone is labeled medium-sized. V usage is TRBV20-1 and J usage is TRBJ2-7; D not resolved. Germline CDR1 and CDR2: DFQATT and SNEGSKA (reference sequence). CDR3 length: 14 amino acids. V gave up 0 bases and J gave up 0 bases, with 9 bases separating them. CDR3 protein: CSARDPRGSYEQYF. The CDR3 DNA reads TGCAGTGCTAGAGACCCCCGTGGCTCCTACGAGCAGTACTTC.

The chain carries TRBV9 and TRBJ2-1; a weak D match, TRBD1 (6 bases). Germline assignment: CDR1 SGDLS and CDR2 YYNGEE. The V end lost 6 bases, the J end lost 7 bases, and 23 bases lay between the germline ends. The length of the CDR3 is 16 residues. This CDR3 reads CASIHPQGAPRNEQFF. CDR3 in DNA: TGTGCCAGCATCCACCCACAGGGCGCCCCACGTAATGAGCAGTTCTTC.

The sample holds many counts of this clone. This CDR3 is also generated by other DNA sequences in the sample. This chain joins TRBV27 and TRBJ2-7; D remains ambiguous. Germline loops: CDR1 MNHEY, CDR2 SMNVEV (reference sequence). The CDR3 spans 21 residues. V lost 1 base and J 3 bases, leaving 31 bases between the germline ends. The CDR3 sequence is CASSLFIEVSGSQSEDYEQYF. In nucleotides, the CDR3 is TGTGCCAGCAGTTTATTTATCGAGGTGTCCGGGTCTCAATCGGAAGACTACGAGCAGTACTTC.

This clone was detected only a few times. The chain is built from TRBV6-4 and TRBJ2-1, with 7 nucleotides matching TRBD2. The germline CDR1 and CDR2 sequences are MRHNA and SNTAGT. This CDR3 comprises 13 residues. Trimming took 4 bases from V and 5 from J; bases not matched to a gene: 2. The CDR3 DNA reads as TGTGCCAGCAGTGCGGGAGGACACAATGAGCAGTTCTTC. Translated, it gives CASSAGGHNEQFF.

This clone was picked up many times. Other nucleotide sequences from this sample produce the same CDR3. In nucleotides, the CDR3 is TGTGCCAGCAGCTTGGGCCCCGGGACCGGGGAGCTGTTTTTT. Amino acids: CASSLGPGTGELFF. This rearrangement joins TRBV5-6 to TRBJ2-2; D is undetermined. Deletions cut 0 bases from V and 5 bases from J, with 8 bases between. Germline V lookup: CDR1 SGHDT, CDR2 YYEEEE. The CDR3 covers 14 residues.

Turning to this clone: This could be a read error, since a much larger clone is one nucleotide away. The chain couples TRBV7-2 to TRBJ1-1; D unclear. CDR1 SGHTA and CDR2 FQGNSA come from the germline V gene. The V and J ends lost 5 bases and 4 bases respectively, with 14 bases between them. This CDR3 has 14 residues. The CDR3 sequence: CASSTHAVSTEAFF. The CDR3, as DNA: TGTGCCAGCAGCACCCATGCGGTGAGCACTGAAGCTTTCTTT. The variable domain in full, completed from reference TRBV7-2 and TRBJ1-1, reads GAGVSQSPSNKVTEKGKDVELRCDPISGHTALYWYRQSLGQGLEFLIYFQGNSAPDKSGLPSDRFSAERTGGSVSTLTIQRTQQEDSAVYLCASSTHAVSTEAFFGQGTRLTVV.

The V gene is TRBV28, the J gene TRBJ1-5; a weak D match, TRBD1 (6 bases). Germline CDR1 reads MDHEN; CDR2 reads SYDVKM. V dropped 8 bases and J dropped 1 base, with 18 bases sitting between them. CDR3 length equals 16 residues. CDR3 protein: CASCKQGRVSNQPQHF. CDR3 in DNA: TGTGCCAGCTGCAAACAGGGTCGCGTGAGCAATCAGCCCCAGCATTTT.

As to this clone: This likely comes from a read error, as the CDR3 has no conserved phenylalanine or tryptophan at its end. The V call is TRBV30, the J call TRBJ1-2, with D unresolved. The CDR3 runs to 12 residues. Trimming shortened V by 5 bases and J by 4 bases, and 11 bases separated the two germline ends. Looked up from germline, CDR1 is GTSNPN and CDR2 is SVGIG (reference sequence). CDR3 DNA sequence: TGTGCCTGGCAGGACGGAGTCTATGGCTACACCCTC. It codes for CAWQDGVYGYTL.

This chain links TRBV28 with TRBJ1-4, with D perhaps TRBD1 (6 bases). The CDR3 spans 16 residues. The germline CDR1 and CDR2 sequences are MDHEN and SYDVKM. Trimming left V 4 bases short and J 4 bases short, with 16 bases between. CDR3 region: CASSSLEDSFNEKLFF. CDR3 DNA: TGTGCCAGCAGTTCCCTCGAGGACAGTTTTAATGAAAAACTGTTTTTT.

This clone was found many times. The rearrangement links TRBV29-1 to TRBJ1-2, with D tentatively TRBD1 (5 bases). Germline-derived CDR1 and CDR2 are SQVTM and ANQGSEA. The CDR3 extends over 13 amino acids. Trimming pared 4 bases from V and 6 bases from J, leaving 15 bases between. The CDR3 DNA reads as TGCAGCGTTGCCCCCTGGGGAGGGGATGGCTACACCTTC. Protein sequence: CSVAPWGGDGYTF.